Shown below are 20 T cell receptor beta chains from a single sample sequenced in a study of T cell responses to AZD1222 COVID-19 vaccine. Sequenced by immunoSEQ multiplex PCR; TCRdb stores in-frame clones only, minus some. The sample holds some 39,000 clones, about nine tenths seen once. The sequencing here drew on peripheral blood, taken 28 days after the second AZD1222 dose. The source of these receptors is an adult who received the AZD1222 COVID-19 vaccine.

The CDR3, as DNA: TGTGCCAGCAGCTTCCCGGGCACCCGGGAGCAGTTCTTC. Its translation is CASSFPGTREQFF. The gene calls are TRBV11-2 and TRBJ2-1; D is ambiguous. CDR3 length equals 13 residues. Between the trimmed V and J ends, which lost 3 bases and 10 bases, there was a span of 13 bases. CDR1 is SGHAT and CDR2 is FQNNGV in the germline V gene.

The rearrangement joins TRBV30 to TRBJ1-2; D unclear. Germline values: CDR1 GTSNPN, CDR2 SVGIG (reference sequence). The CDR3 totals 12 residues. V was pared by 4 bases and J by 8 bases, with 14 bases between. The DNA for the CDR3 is TGTGCCTGGATGGACGGACGCGGCGGCTACACCTTC. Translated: CAWMDGRGGYTF.

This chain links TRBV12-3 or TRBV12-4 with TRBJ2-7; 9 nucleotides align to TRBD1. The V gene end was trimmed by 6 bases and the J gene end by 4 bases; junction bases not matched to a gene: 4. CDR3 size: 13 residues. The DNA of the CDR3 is TGTGCCAGCAGCAAACAGGGGGCGTACGAGCAGTACTTC. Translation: CASSKQGAYEQYF.

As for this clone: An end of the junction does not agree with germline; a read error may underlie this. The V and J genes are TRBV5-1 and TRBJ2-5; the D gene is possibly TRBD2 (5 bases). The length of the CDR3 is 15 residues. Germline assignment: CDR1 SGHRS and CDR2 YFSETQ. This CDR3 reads CASSPLPGVQGTQYF. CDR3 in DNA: TGCGCCAGCAGCCCACTCCCCGGGGTCCAAGGGACCCAGTACTTC.

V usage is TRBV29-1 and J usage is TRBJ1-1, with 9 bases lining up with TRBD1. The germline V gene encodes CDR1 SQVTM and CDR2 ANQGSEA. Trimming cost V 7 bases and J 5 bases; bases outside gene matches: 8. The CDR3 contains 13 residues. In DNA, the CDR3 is TGCAGCGCGGACAACAGGGGGCGGACTGAAGCTTTCTTT. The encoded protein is CSADNRGRTEAFF. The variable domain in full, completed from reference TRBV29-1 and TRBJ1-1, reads SAVISQKPSRDICQRGTSLTIQCQVDSQVTMMFWYRQQPGQSLTLIATANQGSEATYESGFVIDKFPISRPNLTFSTLTVSNMSPEDSSIYLCSADNRGRTEAFFGQGTRLTVV.

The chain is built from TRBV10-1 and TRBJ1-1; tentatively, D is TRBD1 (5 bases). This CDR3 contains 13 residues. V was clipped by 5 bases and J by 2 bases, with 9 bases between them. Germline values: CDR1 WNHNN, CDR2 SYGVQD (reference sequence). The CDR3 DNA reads TGCGCCAGCAGTATGGACATCAACACTGAAGCTTTCTTT. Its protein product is CASSMDINTEAFF.

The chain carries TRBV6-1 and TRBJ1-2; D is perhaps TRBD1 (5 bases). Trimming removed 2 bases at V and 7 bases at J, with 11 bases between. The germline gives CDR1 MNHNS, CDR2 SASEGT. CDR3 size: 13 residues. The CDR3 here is CASSERGRGGYTF. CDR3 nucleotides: TGTGCCAGCAGTGAACGGGGCCGAGGTGGCTACACCTTC.

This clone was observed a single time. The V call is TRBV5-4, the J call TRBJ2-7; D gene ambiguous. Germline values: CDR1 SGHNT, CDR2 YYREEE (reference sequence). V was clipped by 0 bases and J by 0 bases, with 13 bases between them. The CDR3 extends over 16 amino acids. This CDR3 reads CASSLGLPVSSYEQYF. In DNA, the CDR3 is TGTGCCAGCAGCTTGGGACTCCCCGTAAGCTCCTACGAGCAGTACTTC.

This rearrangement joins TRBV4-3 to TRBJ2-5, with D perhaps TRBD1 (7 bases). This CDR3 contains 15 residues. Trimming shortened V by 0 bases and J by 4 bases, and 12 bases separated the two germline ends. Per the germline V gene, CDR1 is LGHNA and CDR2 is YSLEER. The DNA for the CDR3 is TGCGCCAGCAGCCAAGATTACAGGGGAGGAGAGACCCAGTACTTC. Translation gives CASSQDYRGGETQYF.

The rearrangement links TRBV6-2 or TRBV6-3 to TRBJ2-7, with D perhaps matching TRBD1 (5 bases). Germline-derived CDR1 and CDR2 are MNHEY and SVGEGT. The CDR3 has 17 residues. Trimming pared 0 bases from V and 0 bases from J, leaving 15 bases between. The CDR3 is CASSYSKGAVSSYEQYF. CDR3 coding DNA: TGTGCCAGCAGTTACTCGAAAGGGGCAGTGAGCTCCTACGAGCAGTACTTC.

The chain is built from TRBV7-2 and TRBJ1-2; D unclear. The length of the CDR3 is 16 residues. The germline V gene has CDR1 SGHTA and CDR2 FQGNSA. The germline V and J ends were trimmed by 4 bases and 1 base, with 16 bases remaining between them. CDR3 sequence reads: CASSSRAIRLNYGYTF. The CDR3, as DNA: TGTGCCAGCAGCTCCCGGGCCATACGACTTAACTATGGCTACACCTTC.

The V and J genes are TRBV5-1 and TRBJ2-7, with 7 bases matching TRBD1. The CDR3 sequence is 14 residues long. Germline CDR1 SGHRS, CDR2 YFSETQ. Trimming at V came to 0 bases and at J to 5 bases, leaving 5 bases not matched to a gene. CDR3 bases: TGCGCCAGCAGCTTGGACAGGGGAAATAACGAGCAGTACTTC. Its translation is CASSLDRGNNEQYF.

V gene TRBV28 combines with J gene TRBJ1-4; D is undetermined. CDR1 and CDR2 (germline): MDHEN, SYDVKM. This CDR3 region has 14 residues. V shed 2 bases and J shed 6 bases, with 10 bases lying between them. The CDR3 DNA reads TGTGCCAGCAGTTTAAGTGATAGTTATGAAAAACTGTTTTTT. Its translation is CASSLSDSYEKLFF.

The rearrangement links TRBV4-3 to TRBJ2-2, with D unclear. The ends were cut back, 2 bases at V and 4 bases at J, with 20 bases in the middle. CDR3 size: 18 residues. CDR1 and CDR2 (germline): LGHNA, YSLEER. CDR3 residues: CASSQTPSRVDGTGELFF. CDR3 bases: TGCGCCAGCAGCCAAACCCCGAGTAGGGTCGACGGCACCGGGGAGCTGTTTTTT.

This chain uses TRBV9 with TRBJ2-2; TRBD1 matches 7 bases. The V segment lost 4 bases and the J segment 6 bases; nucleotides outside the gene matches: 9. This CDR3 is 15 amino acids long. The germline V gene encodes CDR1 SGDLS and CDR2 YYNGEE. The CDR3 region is CASSPRQGSSGELFF. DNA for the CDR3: TGTGCCAGCAGCCCAAGACAGGGTAGTTCCGGGGAGCTGTTTTTT. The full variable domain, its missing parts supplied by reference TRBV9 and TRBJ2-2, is DSGVTQTPKHLITATGQRVTLRCSPRSGDLSVYWYQQSLDQGLQFLIQYYNGEERAKGNILERFSAQQFPDLHSELNLSSLELGDSALYFCASSPRQGSSGELFFGEGSRLTVL.

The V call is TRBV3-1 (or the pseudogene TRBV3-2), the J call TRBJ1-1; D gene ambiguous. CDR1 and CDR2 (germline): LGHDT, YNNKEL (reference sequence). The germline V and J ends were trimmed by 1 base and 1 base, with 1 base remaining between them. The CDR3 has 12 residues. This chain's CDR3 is CASSQGNTEAFF. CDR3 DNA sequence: TGTGCCAGCAGCCAAGGGAACACTGAAGCTTTCTTT.

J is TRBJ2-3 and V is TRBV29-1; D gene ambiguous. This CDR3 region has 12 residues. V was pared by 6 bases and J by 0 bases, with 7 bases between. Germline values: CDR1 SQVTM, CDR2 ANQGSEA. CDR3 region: CSVARSTDTQYF. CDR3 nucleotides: TGCAGCGTCGCGAGGAGCACAGATACGCAGTATTTT.

The CDR3 nucleotides read TGCGCCAGCAGCTTGAGTGTGGGGAACACCGGGGAGCTGTTTTTT. It yields the protein CASSLSVGNTGELFF. The chain employs TRBV5-1 and TRBJ2-2; D is ambiguous. This CDR3 has 15 amino acids. V was cut by 1 base and J by 1 base, with 8 bases left in between. The V gene's germline CDR1 is SGHRS and CDR2 YFSETQ.

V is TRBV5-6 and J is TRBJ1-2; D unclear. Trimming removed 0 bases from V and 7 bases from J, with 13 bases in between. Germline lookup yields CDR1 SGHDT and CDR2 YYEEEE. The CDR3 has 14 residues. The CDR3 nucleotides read TGTGCCAGCAGCTTGGGGCAGGAAAGGAGTGGCTACACCTTC. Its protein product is CASSLGQERSGYTF.

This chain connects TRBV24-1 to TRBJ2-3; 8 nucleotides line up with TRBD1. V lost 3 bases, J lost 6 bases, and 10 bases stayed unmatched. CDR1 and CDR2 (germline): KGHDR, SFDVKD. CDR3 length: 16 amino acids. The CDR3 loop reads CATSDTGTGFIDTQYF. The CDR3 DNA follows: TGTGCCACCAGTGATACCGGGACAGGATTCATCGATACGCAGTATTTT.